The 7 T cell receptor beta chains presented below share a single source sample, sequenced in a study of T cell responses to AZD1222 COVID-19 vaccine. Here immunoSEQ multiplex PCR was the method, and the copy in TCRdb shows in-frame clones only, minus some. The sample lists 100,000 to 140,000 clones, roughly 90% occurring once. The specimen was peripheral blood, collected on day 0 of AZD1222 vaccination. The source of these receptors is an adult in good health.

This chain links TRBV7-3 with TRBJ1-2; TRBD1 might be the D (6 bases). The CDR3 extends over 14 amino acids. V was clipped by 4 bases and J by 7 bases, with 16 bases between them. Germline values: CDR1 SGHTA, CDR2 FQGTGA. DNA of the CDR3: TGTGCCAGCAGCTCGGGGGCAGGGTCTGGTGGCTACACCTTC. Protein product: CASSSGAGSGGYTF.

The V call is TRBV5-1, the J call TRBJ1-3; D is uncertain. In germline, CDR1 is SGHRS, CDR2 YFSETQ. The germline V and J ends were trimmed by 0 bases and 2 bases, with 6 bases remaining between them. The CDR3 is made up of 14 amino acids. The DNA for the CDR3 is TGCGCCAGCAGCTTGGCTAGTCCTGGAAACACCATATATTTT. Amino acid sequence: CASSLASPGNTIYF.

The CDR3 region has the DNA TGTGCCAGCAGTTACCACCCGGGGGACAGGGACAACACTGAAGCTTTCTTT. Residues: CASSYHPGDRDNTEAFF. The chain links TRBV6-2 or TRBV6-3 to TRBJ1-1, with 9 bases lining up with TRBD1. J lost 2 bases, V lost 2 bases, and 9 bases had no gene match. CDR1 is MNHEY, CDR2 SVGEGT, per germline. CDR3 length: 17 amino acids.

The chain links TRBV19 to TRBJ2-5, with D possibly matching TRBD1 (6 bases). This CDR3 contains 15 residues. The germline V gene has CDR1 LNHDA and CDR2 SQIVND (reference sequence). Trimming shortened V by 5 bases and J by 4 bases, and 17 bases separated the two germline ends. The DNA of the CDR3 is TGTGCCAGTAGTTCTCAGCGGACCAGGGGAGAGACCCAGTACTTC. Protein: CASSSQRTRGETQYF.

The CDR3 DNA reads as TGTGCCAGCAGCTCCTATTGGGCGGGACACACCTACGAGCAGTACTTC. Its protein is CASSSYWAGHTYEQYF. The chain combines TRBV5-8 with TRBJ2-7, with D perhaps given as TRBD1 or TRBD2 (6 bases each). In germline, CDR1 is SGHTS, CDR2 YDEGEE. Trimming cost V 3 bases and J 2 bases, with 18 bases left between them. The length of the CDR3 is 16 residues.

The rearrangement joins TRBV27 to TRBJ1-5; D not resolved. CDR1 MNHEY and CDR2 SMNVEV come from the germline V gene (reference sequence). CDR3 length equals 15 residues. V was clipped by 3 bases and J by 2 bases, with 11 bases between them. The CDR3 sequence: CASSFLSAGNQPQHF. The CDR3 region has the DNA TGTGCCAGCAGTTTCCTGAGCGCTGGCAATCAGCCCCAGCATTTT.

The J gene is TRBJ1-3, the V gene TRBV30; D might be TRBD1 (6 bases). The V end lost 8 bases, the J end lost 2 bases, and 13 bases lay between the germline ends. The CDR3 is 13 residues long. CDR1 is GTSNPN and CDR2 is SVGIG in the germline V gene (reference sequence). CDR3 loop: CAQNREAGNTIYF. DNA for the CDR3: TGTGCCCAGAACAGGGAAGCTGGAAACACCATATATTTT.